This T cell receptor (beta chain) was recorded in a study of blood T cell repertoires in COVID-19. For the study at large: Collection of acute and convalescent COVID-19 samples took place in the United States, Italy and Spain.

To note about this clone: Relative to the germline gene, one junction end is altered; a read error may explain this.

Some clones are missing from TCRdb's copy, which holds only in-frame ones; the method was immunoSEQ multiplex PCR. The sample comprises about 370,000 clones, nearly 90% of which are singletons, and 6.5% to 8% rests with the top ten. Looked up from germline, CDR1 is SEHNR and CDR2 is FQNEAQ (reference sequence). This CDR3 contains 17 residues. Sequences were obtained from peripheral blood. The chain is built from TRBV7-9 and TRBJ2-6; D may be TRBD1 (5 bases). The sequence was obtained from a man younger than 30 with active or convalescent COVID-19. CDR3 nucleotide sequence: TGTGCCAGCAGCTTAGGGACGGCCCTATCTGGGGCCAACGTGCTGACTTTC. Translating gives CASSLGTALSGANVLTF.